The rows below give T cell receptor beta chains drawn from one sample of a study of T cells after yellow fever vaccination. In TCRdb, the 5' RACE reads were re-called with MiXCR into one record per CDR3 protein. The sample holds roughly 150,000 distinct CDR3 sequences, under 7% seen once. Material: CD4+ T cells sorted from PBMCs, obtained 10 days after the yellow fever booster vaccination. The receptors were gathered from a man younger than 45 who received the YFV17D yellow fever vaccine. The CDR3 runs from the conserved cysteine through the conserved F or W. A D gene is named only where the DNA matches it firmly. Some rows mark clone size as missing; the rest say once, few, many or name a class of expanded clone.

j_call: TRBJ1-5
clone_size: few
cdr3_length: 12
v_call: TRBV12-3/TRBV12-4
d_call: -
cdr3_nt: TGTGCCAGCAGGGACGGGGAACGGCCCCAGCATTTT
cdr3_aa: CASRDGERPQHF

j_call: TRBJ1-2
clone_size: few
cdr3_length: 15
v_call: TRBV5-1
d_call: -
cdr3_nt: TGCGCCAGCAGCTTGGGGTATGAGGAGGGTTATGGCTACACCTTC
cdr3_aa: CASSLGYEEGYGYTF

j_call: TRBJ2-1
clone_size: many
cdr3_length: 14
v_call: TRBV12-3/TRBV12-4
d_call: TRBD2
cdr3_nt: TGTGCCAGCAGTTTACTAGCGGGAGTGGACGAGCAGTTCTTC
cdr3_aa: CASSLLAGVDEQFF

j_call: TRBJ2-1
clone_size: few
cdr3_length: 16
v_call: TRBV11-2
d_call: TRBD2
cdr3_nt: TGTGCCAGCAGCTTAGAGGGCGGGAGACCAGCGGGAAAGCAGTTCTTC
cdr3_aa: CASSLEGGRPAGKQFF

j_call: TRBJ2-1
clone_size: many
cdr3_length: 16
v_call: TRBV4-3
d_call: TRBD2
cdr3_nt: TGCGCCAGCAGCCAAGATCTAGCGGGATTTTACAATGAGCAGTTCTTC
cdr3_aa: CASSQDLAGFYNEQFF

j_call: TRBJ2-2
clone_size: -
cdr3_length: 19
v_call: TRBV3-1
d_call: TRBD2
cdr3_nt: TGTGCCAGCAGCCACCCCAAGACCGGACTAGCGGGGTACACCGGGGAGCTGTTTTTT
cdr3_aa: CASSHPKTGLAGYTGELFF

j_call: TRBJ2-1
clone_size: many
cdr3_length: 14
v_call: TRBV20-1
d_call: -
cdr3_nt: TGCAGTGCTAGAGTCCGGTCCCCGTTAGGGGAGCAGTTCTTC
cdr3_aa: CSARVRSPLGEQFF

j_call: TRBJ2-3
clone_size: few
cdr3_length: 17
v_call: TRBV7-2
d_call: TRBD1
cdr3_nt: TGTGCCAGCAGCCCGCCTCCGGGACAGGGGTTGGTGGATACGCAGTATTTT
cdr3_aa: CASSPPPGQGLVDTQYF

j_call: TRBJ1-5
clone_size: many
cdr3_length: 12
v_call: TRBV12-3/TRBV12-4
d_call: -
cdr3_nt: TGTGCCAGCAACCTAATGAATCAGCCCCAGCATTTT
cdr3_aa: CASNLMNQPQHF

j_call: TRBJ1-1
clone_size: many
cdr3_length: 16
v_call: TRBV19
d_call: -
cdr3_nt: TGTGCCAGTAGTATGGGAACACTAGGAGTGAACACTGAAGCTTTCTTT
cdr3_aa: CASSMGTLGVNTEAFF

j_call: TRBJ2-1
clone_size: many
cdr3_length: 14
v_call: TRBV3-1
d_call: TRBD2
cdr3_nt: TGTGCCAGCAGCCAGATAGCGGGAGGGAGTGAGCAGTTCTTC
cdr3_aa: CASSQIAGGSEQFF

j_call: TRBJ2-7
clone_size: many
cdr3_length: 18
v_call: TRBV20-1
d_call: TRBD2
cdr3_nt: TGCAGTGCTAGACCTACCGGGACTAGCGGGAGGCCCCCCTACGAGCAGTACTTC
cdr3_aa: CSARPTGTSGRPPYEQYF

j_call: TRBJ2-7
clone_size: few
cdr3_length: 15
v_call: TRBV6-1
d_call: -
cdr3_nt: TGTGCCAGCAGGTCACCCGGGACGGCGACCTACGAGCAGTACTTC
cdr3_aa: CASRSPGTATYEQYF

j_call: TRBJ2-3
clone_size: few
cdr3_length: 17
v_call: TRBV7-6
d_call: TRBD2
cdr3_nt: TGTGCCAGCAGCCTCCACGGGGTAGCGGGAATGGCAGATACGCAGTATTTT
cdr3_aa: CASSLHGVAGMADTQYF

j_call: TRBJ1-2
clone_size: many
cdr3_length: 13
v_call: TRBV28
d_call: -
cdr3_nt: TGTGCCAGCTTACAGGGAAGTAACTATGGCTACACCTTC
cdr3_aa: CASLQGSNYGYTF

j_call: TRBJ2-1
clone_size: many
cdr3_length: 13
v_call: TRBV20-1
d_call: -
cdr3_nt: TGCAGTGCGCGCGAGGGGTCGGCCAATGAGCAGTTCTTC
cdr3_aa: CSAREGSANEQFF